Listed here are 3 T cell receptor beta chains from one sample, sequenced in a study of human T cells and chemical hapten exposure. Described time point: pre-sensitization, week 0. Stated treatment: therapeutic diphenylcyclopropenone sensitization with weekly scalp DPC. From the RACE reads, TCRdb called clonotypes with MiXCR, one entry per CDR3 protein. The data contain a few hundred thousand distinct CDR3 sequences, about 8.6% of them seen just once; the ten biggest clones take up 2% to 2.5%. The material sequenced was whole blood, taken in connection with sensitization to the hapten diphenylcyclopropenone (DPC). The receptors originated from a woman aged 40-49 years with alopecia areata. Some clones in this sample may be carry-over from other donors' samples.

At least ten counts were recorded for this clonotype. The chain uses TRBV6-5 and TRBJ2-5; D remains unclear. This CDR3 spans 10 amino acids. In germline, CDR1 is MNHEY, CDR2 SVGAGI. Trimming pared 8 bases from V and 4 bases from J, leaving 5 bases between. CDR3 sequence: CASEAETQYF. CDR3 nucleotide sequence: TGTGCCAGCGAGGCAGAGACCCAGTACTTC.

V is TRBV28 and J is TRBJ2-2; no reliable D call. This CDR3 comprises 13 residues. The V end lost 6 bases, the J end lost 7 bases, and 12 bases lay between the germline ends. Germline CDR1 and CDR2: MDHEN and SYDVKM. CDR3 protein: CASSYSRGGELFF. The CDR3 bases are TGTGCCAGCAGCTATTCGAGAGGCGGGGAGCTGTTTTTT.

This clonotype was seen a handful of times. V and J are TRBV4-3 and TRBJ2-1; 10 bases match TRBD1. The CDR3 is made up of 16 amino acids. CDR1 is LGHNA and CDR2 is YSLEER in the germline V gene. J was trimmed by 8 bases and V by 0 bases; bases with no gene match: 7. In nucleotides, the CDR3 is TGCGCCAGCAGCCAAGATGAGAGGACAGGGGGTTATGAGCAGTTCTTC. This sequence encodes CASSQDERTGGYEQFF.